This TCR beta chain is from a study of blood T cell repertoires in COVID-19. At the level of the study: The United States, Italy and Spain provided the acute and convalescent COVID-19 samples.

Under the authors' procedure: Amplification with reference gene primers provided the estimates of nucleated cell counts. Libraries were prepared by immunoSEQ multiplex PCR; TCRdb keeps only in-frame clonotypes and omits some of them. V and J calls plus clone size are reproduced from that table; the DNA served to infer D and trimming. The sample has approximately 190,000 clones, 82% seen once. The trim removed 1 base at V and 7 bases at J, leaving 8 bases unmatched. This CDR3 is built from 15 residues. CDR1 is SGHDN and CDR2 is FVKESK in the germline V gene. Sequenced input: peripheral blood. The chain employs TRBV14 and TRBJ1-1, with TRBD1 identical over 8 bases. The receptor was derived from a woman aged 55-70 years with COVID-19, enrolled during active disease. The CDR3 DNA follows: TGTGCCAGCAGCCAAGGGATTGCAGGGGGCGGTGAAGCTTTCTTT. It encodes CASSQGIAGGGEAFF.